This T cell receptor (beta chain) was sequenced for a study of T cells in Graves' hyperthyroidism and ophthalmopathy. The patients, who ranged from 18 to 65 in age, presented with newly diagnosed hyperthyroidism lasting under 2 months. Lactation, pregnancy, other autoimmune disease or uncontrolled infection excluded patients. Germline loops: CDR1 DFQATT, CDR2 SNEGSKA (reference sequence). The V end was cut by 0 bases, the J end by 0 bases, with 11 bases between. This CDR3 is built from 15 residues. This clonotype was counted ten times or more. What it binds is unknown. Study-wide findings and caveats: Most thyroid clonotypes that were expanded above 0.001 also turned up in blood.

Researchers took RNA transcripts and amplified the TCR beta CDR3 regions from them. The TCR CDR3 first-round RT-PCR relied on the HTBI primer set. Each CDR3 protein gets one entry after TCRdb re-called the multiplex PCR reads with MiXCR. The sample contains about 180,000 distinct CDR3 sequences, over 15% of which appear only once. This rearrangement joins TRBV20-1 to TRBJ1-2; D gene unclear. The source material was blood. This receptor was taken from a woman aged 45-65 years with Graves' hyperthyroidism. The CDR3 bases are TGCAGTGCTAGAGATCTAGAGACCTCTAACTATGGCTACACCTTC. This encodes CSARDLETSNYGYTF.